The rows below give T cell receptor beta chains drawn from one sample of a study of Ad26.COV2.S vaccination and SARS-CoV-2 variants. TCRdb's copy holds only in-frame clones and misses some; the assay was immunoSEQ multiplex PCR. In the table there are about 480,000 clones, around nine tenths of which are singletons. The material sequenced was peripheral blood, taken in a trial of Ad26.COV2.S vaccine versus placebo. The receptors here all came from a person between 18 and 60 years old who received the Ad26.COV2.S COVID-19 vaccine or a placebo. CDR3s include the opening cysteine and the closing phenylalanine or tryptophan. The D gene is left open where the match is weak. The size field is filled for only some rows; it gives once, few, many or a size class.

d_call	v_call	j_call	clone_size	cdr3_aa	cdr3_nt
TRBD2	TRBV6-5	TRBJ2-1	-	CASSLLAGAYNEQFF	TGTGCCAGCAGCTTACTAGCGGGGGCCTACAATGAGCAGTTCTTC
TRBD2	TRBV20-1	TRBJ2-1	-	CSASGTSGINEQFF	TGCAGTGCTAGTGGGACTAGCGGGATTAATGAGCAGTTCTTC
TRBD2	TRBV4-2	TRBJ2-1	-	CASSPGLAGVTEQFF	TGTGCCAGCAGCCCGGGACTAGCGGGAGTTACTGAGCAGTTCTTC
TRBD1	TRBV6-2/TRBV6-3	TRBJ2-4	-	CASSQGTVLYF	TGTGCCAGCAGTCAGGGGACAGTTCTATACTTC
TRBD2	TRBV6-5	TRBJ2-1	-	CAIERDGYNEQFF	TGTGCCATAGAGCGGGACGGATACAATGAGCAGTTCTTC
-	TRBV15	TRBJ2-1	-	CATSRDPSLGRITYNEQFF	TGTGCCACCAGCAGAGATCCCTCCCTTGGTCGGATAACCTACAATGAGCAGTTCTTC
TRBD2	TRBV28	TRBJ2-2	-	CASSTGTSSSAGELFF	TGTGCCAGCAGTACCGGGACTAGCTCTTCCGCCGGGGAGCTGTTTTTT
-	TRBV7-2	TRBJ2-1	-	CASSLSGGAGLSYNEQFF	TGTGCCAGCAGCTTATCCGGAGGGGCTGGATTGTCCTACAATGAGCAGTTCTTC
TRBD2	TRBV18	TRBJ2-1	-	CASSLYTGTSEYNEQFF	TGTGCCAGCTCGCTCTACACCGGGACTAGCGAATACAATGAGCAGTTCTTC
TRBD2	TRBV12-3/TRBV12-4	TRBJ2-1	-	CASRLGGGSGEFF	TGTGCCAGCAGGCTCGGCGGGGGATCGGGTGAGTTCTTC
TRBD1	TRBV6-1	TRBJ2-1	-	CASSEDLGQGYNEQFF	TGTGCCAGCAGTGAAGACCTGGGACAGGGGTACAATGAGCAGTTCTTC
-	TRBV9	TRBJ2-7	-	CASSVVPGNSYEQYF	TGTGCCAGCAGCGTAGTCCCGGGAAACTCCTACGAGCAGTACTTC
TRBD1	TRBV19	TRBJ2-7	-	CASSPGTGLYEQYF	TGTGCCAGTAGTCCCGGGACAGGGCTCTACGAGCAGTACTTC
-	TRBV4-3	TRBJ2-1	-	CASSQDRDLSYNEQFF	TGCGCCAGCAGCCAAGATCGGGATCTTTCCTACAATGAGCAGTTCTTC
-	TRBV9	TRBJ1-1	-	CASSVAGWGDEAFF	TGTGCCAGCAGCGTAGCGGGCTGGGGCGATGAAGCTTTCTTT
-	TRBV7-9	TRBJ2-3	-	CASSLGAGLADTQYF	TGTGCCAGCAGCTTAGGGGCAGGTTTGGCAGATACGCAGTATTTT
-	TRBV5-5	TRBJ1-3	many	CASSPGFAGNTIYF	TGTGCCAGCAGTCCAGGGTTCGCTGGAAACACCATATATTTT
-	TRBV12-3/TRBV12-4	TRBJ2-1	-	CASSRPPATPQLF	TGTGCCAGCAGCCGCCCCCCCGCGACTCCGCAGCTCTTC
TRBD1	TRBV6-5	TRBJ1-4	-	CASSYSNRGREKLFF	TGTGCCAGCAGTTACTCGAACAGGGGTCGCGAAAAACTGTTTTTT
-	TRBV9	TRBJ2-5	-	CASSLSHSQETQYF	TGTGCCAGCAGCTTGTCTCACAGTCAAGAGACCCAGTACTTC
TRBD1	TRBV6-5	TRBJ2-5	-	CASFDRVQETQYF	TGTGCCAGCTTCGACAGGGTTCAGGAGACCCAGTACTTC
-	TRBV30	TRBJ2-7	-	CAWSVRIYEQYF	TGTGCCTGGAGTGTACGGATCTACGAGCAGTACTTC
TRBD2	TRBV29-1	TRBJ2-1	-	CSVTNSGSKQFF	TGCAGCGTAACAAATAGCGGGAGTAAGCAGTTCTTC
-	TRBV18	TRBJ2-3	-	CASSQANTDTQYF	TGTGCCAGCTCACAGGCCAACACAGATACGCAGTATTTT
TRBD1	TRBV11-2	TRBJ1-6	-	CASNRGNSPLHF	TGTGCCAGCAACAGGGGTAATTCACCCCTCCACTTT
TRBD2	TRBV7-8	TRBJ2-1	-	CASSPMRTSADNEQFF	TGTGCCAGCAGCCCAATGAGGACTAGCGCTGACAATGAGCAGTTCTTC
-	TRBV28	TRBJ2-7	-	CATLRSGSYEQYF	TGTGCCACCCTCAGATCAGGCTCCTACGAGCAGTACTTC
TRBD2	TRBV3-1/TRBV3-2	TRBJ2-3	-	CASSQEASGTPDTQYF	TGTGCCAGCAGCCAAGAGGCTAGCGGTACCCCAGATACGCAGTATTTT
TRBD2	TRBV6-2/TRBV6-3	TRBJ2-7	-	CASSPPLAGLGYEQYF	TGTGCCAGCAGTCCACCTCTAGCGGGCCTGGGGTACGAGCAGTACTTC
TRBD2	TRBV5-1	TRBJ2-5	-	CASSLSTSAYQETQYF	TGCGCCAGCAGCTTGTCGACTAGCGCCTACCAAGAGACCCAGTACTTC
TRBD1	TRBV7-9	TRBJ1-4	-	CASSLAQGAGKEDEKLFF	TGTGCCAGCAGCTTAGCCCAGGGGGCAGGGAAAGAGGATGAAAAACTGTTTTTT
-	TRBV28	TRBJ1-2	-	CASGGTSSRTGYGYTF	TGTGCCAGCGGAGGAACCAGCAGTCGGACTGGCTATGGCTACACCTTC
-	TRBV30	TRBJ1-1	-	CAWGTGNTEAFF	TGTGCCTGGGGAACAGGGAACACTGAAGCTTTCTTT
-	TRBV6-5	TRBJ2-1	once	CAAARGNPNEQFF	TGTGCCGCCGCCCGGGGGAACCCCAATGAGCAGTTCTTC
-	TRBV7-9	TRBJ1-6	-	CASSFGGTASNGALHF	TGTGCCAGCAGCTTCGGGGGGACGGCCTCTAACGGGGCCCTCCACTTT
TRBD2	TRBV6-2/TRBV6-3	TRBJ2-4	-	CASSYSPPASGSNIQYF	TGTGCCAGCAGTTACTCTCCCCCCGCTAGCGGGAGTAACATTCAGTACTTC
TRBD2	TRBV19	TRBJ2-1	-	CASSMLTTSGNNEQFF	TGTGCCAGTAGTATGCTGACGACTAGCGGGAACAATGAGCAGTTCTTC
-	TRBV7-8	TRBJ1-4	once	CASSLGGDPTNEKLFF	TGTGCCAGCAGCTTAGGTGGGGACCCCACTAATGAAAAACTGTTTTTT
-	TRBV5-1	TRBJ2-1	-	CASSSASYNEQFF	TGCGCCAGCAGCTCGGCGTCCTACAATGAGCAGTTCTTC
-	TRBV29-1	TRBJ2-3	-	CSVGGGQSTDTQYF	TGCAGCGTGGGGGGGGGACAGAGCACAGATACGCAGTATTTT
-	TRBV2	TRBJ1-1	-	CASSEAGGIEAFF	TGTGCCAGCAGTGAAGCAGGGGGAATTGAAGCTTTCTTT
TRBD1	TRBV30	TRBJ2-7	once	CAWMRQGPSSYEQYF	TGTGCCTGGATGCGACAGGGTCCGAGCTCCTACGAGCAGTACTTC
-	TRBV5-6	TRBJ2-1	-	CASSVVGSYNEQFF	TGTGCCAGCAGCGTGGTGGGTTCCTACAATGAGCAGTTCTTC
TRBD2	TRBV24-1	TRBJ2-7	-	CATSDFGTSETYEQYF	TGTGCCACCAGTGATTTCGGGACTAGCGAGACCTACGAGCAGTACTTC
-	TRBV7-2	TRBJ2-5	-	CASSLVRLGETQYF	TGTGCCAGCAGCTTAGTAAGGCTAGGAGAGACCCAGTACTTC
-	TRBV9	TRBJ1-4	-	CASSAYSLPNEKLFF	TGTGCCAGCAGCGCCTACAGCCTTCCTAATGAAAAACTGTTTTTT
-	TRBV30	TRBJ1-5	-	CAWSGGVGQPQHF	TGTGCCTGGAGCGGCGGGGTAGGGCAGCCCCAGCATTTT
-	TRBV19	TRBJ1-1	-	CASMQGVRGSRTEAFF	TGTGCCAGTATGCAGGGTGTCAGGGGCAGTAGGACTGAAGCTTTCTTT
TRBD2	TRBV14	TRBJ2-1	-	CASSQDLGLAGGPGYSHNEQFF	TGTGCCAGCAGCCAAGATCTGGGACTAGCGGGAGGACCGGGGTATAGCCATAATGAGCAGTTCTTC
TRBD2	TRBV3-1/TRBV3-2	TRBJ2-2	once	CASSQDRASGGTGELFF	TGTGCCAGCAGCCAAGATAGGGCTAGCGGGGGGACCGGGGAGCTGTTTTTT
TRBD1	TRBV5-1	TRBJ1-4	-	CASSLAGTGGNEKLFF	TGCGCCAGCAGCTTGGCCGGGACAGGGGGAAATGAAAAACTGTTTTTT
-	TRBV2	TRBJ2-2	-	CASALRNTGELFF	TGTGCCAGCGCCCTTAGAAACACCGGGGAGCTGTTTTTT
TRBD2	TRBV5-1	TRBJ2-2	once	CASSQGLAGGNTGELFF	TGCGCCAGCAGCCAGGGACTAGCGGGAGGGAACACCGGGGAGCTGTTTTTT
-	TRBV5-6	TRBJ2-5	once	CASSLAGGTETQYF	TGTGCCAGCAGCTTGGCCGGCGGGACAGAGACCCAGTACTTC
-	TRBV4-3	TRBJ1-1	-	CASSLSGGATEAFF	TGCGCCAGCAGCCTCTCTGGGGGAGCAACTGAAGCTTTCTTT
-	TRBV6-6	TRBJ1-3	few	CASRKRSGPHGNTIYF	TGTGCCAGCAGGAAACGGTCAGGGCCCCACGGAAACACCATATATTTT
-	TRBV9	TRBJ1-1	-	CASSVGVWTEAFF	TGTGCCAGCAGCGTAGGGGTCTGGACTGAAGCTTTCTTT
-	TRBV15	TRBJ1-3	-	CATSRAMAGNTIYF	TGTGCCACCAGCAGAGCGATGGCTGGAAACACCATATATTTT
TRBD2	TRBV3-1/TRBV3-2	TRBJ2-5	-	CASSQRTSAETQYF	TGTGCCAGCAGCCAAAGGACTAGCGCGGAGACCCAGTACTTC
-	TRBV5-1	TRBJ1-6	-	CASSPGGGTSPLHF	TGCGCCAGCAGCCCCGGGGGGGGTACCTCACCCCTCCACTTT